The TCR beta chain described here comes from a study of blood T cell repertoires in COVID-19. Of note for this clone: At one boundary the junction diverges from the germline segment, which might be a read error.

This CDR3 region has 14 residues. Germline CDR1 SQVTM, CDR2 ANQGSEA. TCRdb's table, derived via immunoSEQ multiplex PCR, lists solely in-frame clones and lacks some. The repertoire consists of roughly 260,000 clones, with 88% occurring once and the leading ten covering approximately 3.7%. Input material: peripheral blood. This rearrangement joins TRBV29-1 to TRBJ1-2; TRBD1 might be the D (5 bases). This TCR derives from a man in his 60s who had recovered from COVID-19. In nucleotides, the CDR3 is TGCAGCGGTGAAGTGAAAGGGGCGGCCTATGGCTACACCTTC. Translated: CSGEVKGAAYGYTF.